This T cell receptor (beta chain) was recorded in a study of blood T cell repertoires in COVID-19 (dated by TCRdb to about 2020). With respect to the entire study: Samples covering the acute and convalescent phases of COVID-19 were provided by collaborators in the United States, Italy and Spain. The dataset comprised deeply sampled blood TCRbeta repertoires from subjects exposed to, actively infected with, or recovered from COVID-19. Where HLA class I and class II types were available, the types were taken from metadata supplied by the sample provider, not from assay-based typing. A de-identified subject ID, COVID-19 status, age in years and sex were almost always included in the sample metadata. Samples were obtained from the ongoing ImmuneRACE study (first 160 participants) and from over 1,000 subjects provided by 6 global collaborators. The prospective study material was composed of cDNA or gDNA derived from T cells, B-cell-depleted T cells, or PBMCs. A freely available public database, intended as a resource for researchers studying the immune response to SARS-CoV-2, is where the repertoires were released.

V is clipped by 2 bases and J by 5 bases, and the sequence between their germline boundaries is 9 bases long. The germline V gene yields SGHNT for CDR1 and YENEEA for CDR2. The CDR3 contains 13 residues, cysteine and phenylalanine counted. Only the CDR3 region is kept as DNA, spanning 39 bases read in frame from base 1. Participants in the prospective study were aged roughly 18 to 100 years, lived in approximately 26 United States geographic areas, and enrolled through a virtual design. To assign participants to cohorts, the prospective study relied on clinical history that participants themselves reported in a screening survey and a study questionnaire. Recovered participants in ImmuneRACE Cohort 3 were defined as having two consecutive negative NP/OP PCR tests, clearance from a healthcare professional, or resolution of symptoms. In the prospective study, mobile phlebotomists collected whole blood, serum and a nasopharyngeal or oropharyngeal swab from each participant. Additional blood draws and questionnaires over a 2-month period could optionally be provided by prospective study participants. Blood samples from the prospective study were shipped frozen or at room temperature prior to DNA extraction.

Overall study results and their limits: Clinical and demographic metadata were provided uncurated, with the amount varying by source and participant.

This clone has more than one count but fewer than ten. The antigen it binds to is not known. No qualities accompany the bases; no much larger clone lies one base away. TCRbeta CDR3 regions were amplified from genomic DNA using the immunoSEQ Assay, a bias-controlled multiplex PCR. The study's own analysis went as follows. Nucleated cell counts per sample were estimated from amplification of reference gene primers within the assay. Sequence reads were collapsed and filtered to measure the absolute abundance of every unique TCRbeta CDR3 rearrangement. For each sample, productive Simpson clonality was calculated as the square root of Simpson's diversity index across productive rearrangements. TCRdb holds this immuneACCESS table with in-frame rearrangements only. Some clones are missing; in checked studies, unresolved V genes explain under half, and the rest has no known cause. That table gives V, J and clone size, and the DNA gave D and trimming. This sample holds nearly 200,000 clones; about 80% were observed only once. The ten most abundant clones make up around 7% of the sample.

This sequence was found in a man between 35 and 55 years old who had recovered from COVID-19. This chain is built from TRBV11-3 and TRBJ1-1, and TRBD1 may be the D gene, going by 5 matching bases. Sequenced: PBMCs or T cells enriched from blood (not recorded which). The CDR3 region has the sequence CASSLWGGTEAFF. The DNA reads as follows: TGTGCCAGCAGCTTATGGGGGGGTACTGAAGCTTTCTTT.